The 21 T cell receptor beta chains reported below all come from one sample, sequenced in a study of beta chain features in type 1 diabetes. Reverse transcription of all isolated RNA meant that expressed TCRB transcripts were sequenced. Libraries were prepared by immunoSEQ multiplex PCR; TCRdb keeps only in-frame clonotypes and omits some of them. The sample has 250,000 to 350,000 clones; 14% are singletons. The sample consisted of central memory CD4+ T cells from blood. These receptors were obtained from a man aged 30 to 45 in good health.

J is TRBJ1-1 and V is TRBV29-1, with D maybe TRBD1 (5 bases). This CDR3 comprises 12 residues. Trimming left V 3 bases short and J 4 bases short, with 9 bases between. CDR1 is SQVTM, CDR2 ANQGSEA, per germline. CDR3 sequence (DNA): TGCAGCGTTGATAGGGGTAGCACTGAAGCTTTCTTT. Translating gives CSVDRGSTEAFF.

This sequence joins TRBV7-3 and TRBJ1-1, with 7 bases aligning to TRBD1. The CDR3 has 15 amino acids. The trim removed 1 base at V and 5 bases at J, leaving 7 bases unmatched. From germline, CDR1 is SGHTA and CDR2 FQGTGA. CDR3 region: CASSLNRDSGTEAFF. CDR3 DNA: TGTGCCAGCAGCTTAAACCGGGACAGTGGGACTGAAGCTTTCTTT.

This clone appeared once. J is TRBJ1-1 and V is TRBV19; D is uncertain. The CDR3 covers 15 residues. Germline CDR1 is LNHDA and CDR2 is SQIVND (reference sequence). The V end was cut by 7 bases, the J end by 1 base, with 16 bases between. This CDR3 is CASTRPGRKNTEAFF. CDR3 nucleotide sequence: TGTGCCAGTACCCGACCAGGACGGAAGAACACTGAAGCTTTCTTT.

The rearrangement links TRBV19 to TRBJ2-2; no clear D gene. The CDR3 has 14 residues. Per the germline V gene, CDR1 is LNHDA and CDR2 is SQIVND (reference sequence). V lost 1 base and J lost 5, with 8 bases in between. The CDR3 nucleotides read TGTGCCAGTAGTATAGTCTGGCGGACCGGGGAGCTGTTTTTT. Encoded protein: CASSIVWRTGELFF.

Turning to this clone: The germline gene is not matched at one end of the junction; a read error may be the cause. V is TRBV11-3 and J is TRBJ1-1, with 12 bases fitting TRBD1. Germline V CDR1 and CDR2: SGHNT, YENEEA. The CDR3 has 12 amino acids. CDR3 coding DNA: TGTGCCAGCAGCCTCCGGGACAGGGGGCTTGTTTTT. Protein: CASSLRDRGLVF.

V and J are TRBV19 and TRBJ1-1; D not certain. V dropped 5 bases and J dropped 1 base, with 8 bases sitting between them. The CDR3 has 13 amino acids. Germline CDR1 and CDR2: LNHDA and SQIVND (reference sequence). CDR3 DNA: TGTGCCAGTAGTGGGATAGCGAACACTGAAGCTTTCTTT. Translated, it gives CASSGIANTEAFF.

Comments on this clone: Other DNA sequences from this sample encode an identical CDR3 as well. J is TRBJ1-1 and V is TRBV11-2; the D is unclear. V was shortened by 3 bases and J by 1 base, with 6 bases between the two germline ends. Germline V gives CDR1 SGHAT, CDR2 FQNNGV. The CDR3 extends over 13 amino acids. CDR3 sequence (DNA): TGTGCCAGCAGCTTGTCCTCGAACACTGAAGCTTTCTTT. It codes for CASSLSSNTEAFF. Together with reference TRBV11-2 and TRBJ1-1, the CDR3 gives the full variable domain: EAGVAQSPRYKIIEKRQSVAFWCNPISGHATLYWYQQILGQGPKLLIQFQNNGVVDDSQLPKDRFSAERLKGVDSTLKIQPAKLEDSAVYLCASSLSSNTEAFFGQGTRLTVV.

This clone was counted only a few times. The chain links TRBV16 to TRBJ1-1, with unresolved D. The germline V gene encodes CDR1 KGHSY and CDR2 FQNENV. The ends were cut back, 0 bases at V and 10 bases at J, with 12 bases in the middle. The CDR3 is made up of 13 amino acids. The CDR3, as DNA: TGTGCCAGCAGCCAATCTGGAACTCTTCGAGCTTTCTTT. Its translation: CASSQSGTLRAFF.

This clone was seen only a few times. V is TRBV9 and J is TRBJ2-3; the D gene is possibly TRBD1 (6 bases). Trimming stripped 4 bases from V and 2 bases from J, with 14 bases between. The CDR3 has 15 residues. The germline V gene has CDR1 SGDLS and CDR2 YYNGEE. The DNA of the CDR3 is TGTGCCAGCAGCCCACGGGACACTCTCACAGATACGCAGTATTTT. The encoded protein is CASSPRDTLTDTQYF.

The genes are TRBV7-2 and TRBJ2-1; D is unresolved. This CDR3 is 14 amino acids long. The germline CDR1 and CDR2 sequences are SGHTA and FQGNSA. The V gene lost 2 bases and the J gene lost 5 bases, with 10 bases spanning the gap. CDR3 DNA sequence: TGTGCCAGCAGCTTAAGGTGGGGTGACAATGAGCAGTTCTTC. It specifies CASSLRWGDNEQFF. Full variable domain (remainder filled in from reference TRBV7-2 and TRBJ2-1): GAGVSQSPSNKVTEKGKDVELRCDPISGHTALYWYRQSLGQGLEFLIYFQGNSAPDKSGLPSDRFSAERTGGSVSTLTIQRTQQEDSAVYLCASSLRWGDNEQFFGPGTRLTVL.

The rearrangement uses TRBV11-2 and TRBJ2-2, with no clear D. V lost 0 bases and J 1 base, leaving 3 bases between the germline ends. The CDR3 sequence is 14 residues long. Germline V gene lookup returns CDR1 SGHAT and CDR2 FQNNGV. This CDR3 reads CASSLDRNTGELFF. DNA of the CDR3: TGTGCCAGCAGCTTAGATCGGAACACCGGGGAGCTGTTTTTT.

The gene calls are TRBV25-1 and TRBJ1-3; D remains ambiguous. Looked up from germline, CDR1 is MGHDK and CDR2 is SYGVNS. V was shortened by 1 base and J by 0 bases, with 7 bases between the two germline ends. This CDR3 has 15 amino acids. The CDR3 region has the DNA TGTGCCAGCAGTGAATTGGGGTACTCTGGAAACACCATATATTTT. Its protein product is CASSELGYSGNTIYF.

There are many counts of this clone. CDR3 sequence (DNA): TGCGCCAGCAGCTTGGATTCCTCCTCCTACGAGCAGTACTTC. Residues: CASSLDSSSYEQYF. The chain is built from TRBV5-1 and TRBJ2-7; D uncertain. Germline loops: CDR1 SGHRS, CDR2 YFSETQ. CDR3 length: 14 residues. The V end lost 0 bases, the J end lost 0 bases, and 7 bases lay between the germline ends.

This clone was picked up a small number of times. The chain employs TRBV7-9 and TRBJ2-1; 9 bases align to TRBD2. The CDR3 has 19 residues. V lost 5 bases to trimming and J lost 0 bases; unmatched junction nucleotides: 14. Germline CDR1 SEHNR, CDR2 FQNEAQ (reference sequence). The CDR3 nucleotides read TGTGCCAGCAGCCCGGCGGTCAGCGGGGGGTTAAGCTCCTACAATGAGCAGTTCTTC. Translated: CASSPAVSGGLSSYNEQFF.

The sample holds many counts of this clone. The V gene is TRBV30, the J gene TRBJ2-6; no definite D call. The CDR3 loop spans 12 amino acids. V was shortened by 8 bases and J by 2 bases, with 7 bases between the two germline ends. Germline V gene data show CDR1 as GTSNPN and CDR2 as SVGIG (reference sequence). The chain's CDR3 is CAMRPGANVLTF. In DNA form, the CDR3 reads TGTGCCATGCGGCCTGGGGCCAACGTCCTGACTTTC.

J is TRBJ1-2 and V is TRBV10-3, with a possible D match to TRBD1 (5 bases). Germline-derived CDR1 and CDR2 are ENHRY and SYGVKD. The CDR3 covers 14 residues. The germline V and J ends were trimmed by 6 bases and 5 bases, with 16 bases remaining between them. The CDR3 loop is CAIRDWGEEYGYTF. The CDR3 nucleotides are TGTGCCATCAGGGACTGGGGCGAAGAATATGGCTACACCTTC.

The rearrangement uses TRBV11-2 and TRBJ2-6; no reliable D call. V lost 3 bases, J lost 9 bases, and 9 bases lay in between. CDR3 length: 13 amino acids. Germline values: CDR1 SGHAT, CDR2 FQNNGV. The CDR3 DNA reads TGTGCCAGCAGCTTGAGCCCCGGCAACGTCCTGACTTTC. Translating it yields CASSLSPGNVLTF.

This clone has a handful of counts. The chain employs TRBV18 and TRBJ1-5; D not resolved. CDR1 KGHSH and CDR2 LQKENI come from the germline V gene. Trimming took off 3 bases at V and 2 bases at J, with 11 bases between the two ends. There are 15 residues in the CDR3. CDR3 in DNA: TGTGCCAGCTCACCGTCCCAAGGTGGCAATCAGCCCCAGCATTTT. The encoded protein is CASSPSQGGNQPQHF.

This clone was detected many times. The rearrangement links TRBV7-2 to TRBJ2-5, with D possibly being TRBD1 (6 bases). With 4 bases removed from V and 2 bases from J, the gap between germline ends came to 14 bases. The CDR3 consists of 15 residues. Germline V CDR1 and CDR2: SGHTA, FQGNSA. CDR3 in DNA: TGTGCCAGCAGCTCCCCGACAGGTTTTCAAGAGACCCAGTACTTC. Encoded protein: CASSSPTGFQETQYF.

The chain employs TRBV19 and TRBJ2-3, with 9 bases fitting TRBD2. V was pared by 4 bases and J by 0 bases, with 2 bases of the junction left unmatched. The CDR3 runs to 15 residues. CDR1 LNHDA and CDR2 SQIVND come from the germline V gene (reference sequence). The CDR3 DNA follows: TGTGCCAGTAGTACGACTAGCGGTAGCACAGATACGCAGTATTTT. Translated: CASSTTSGSTDTQYF.

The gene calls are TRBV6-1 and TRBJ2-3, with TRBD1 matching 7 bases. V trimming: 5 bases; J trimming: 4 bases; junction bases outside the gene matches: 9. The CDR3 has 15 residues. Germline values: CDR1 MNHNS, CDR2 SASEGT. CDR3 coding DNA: TGTGCCAGCAGTCGATCTGACAGGGACGCAGATACGCAGTATTTT. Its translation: CASSRSDRDADTQYF.